This TCR beta chain was identified during a study of T cell repertoires in cytomegalovirus infection. Looking at the study overall: Peptides in the study included HLA-C-restricted and HLA-B-restricted CMV epitopes. Shared public TCR beta signatures pointed to both CMV infection and a matching HLA type. Whole-study findings and limits: Cumulated frequencies of public TCR beta families served to identify carriers of CMV plus the relevant HLA.

As to this clonotype: Its antigen is currently unknown. Its ends do not fully match the called genes, so a read error is possible.

The CDR3 has 14 amino acids. MiXCR, run by TCRdb on the reads, gives a single entry per CDR3 protein. Here the sample spans about 220,000 distinct CDR3 sequences, roughly 34% being singletons. This sequence was found in a human donor in good health (CMV status not recorded). Some clones in this sample may be carry-over from other donors' samples. Material: CD8+ T cells from cultured PBMCs, obtained from culture after CMV antigen stimulation. The chain links TRBV12-3 or TRBV12-4 to TRBJ1-5; TRBD1 might be the D (6 bases). The CDR3 region has the DNA TGTGCTAGCAGCGGACAGTCCCAGTATGGCCCCCAGCATTTT. This encodes CASSGQSQYGPQHF.